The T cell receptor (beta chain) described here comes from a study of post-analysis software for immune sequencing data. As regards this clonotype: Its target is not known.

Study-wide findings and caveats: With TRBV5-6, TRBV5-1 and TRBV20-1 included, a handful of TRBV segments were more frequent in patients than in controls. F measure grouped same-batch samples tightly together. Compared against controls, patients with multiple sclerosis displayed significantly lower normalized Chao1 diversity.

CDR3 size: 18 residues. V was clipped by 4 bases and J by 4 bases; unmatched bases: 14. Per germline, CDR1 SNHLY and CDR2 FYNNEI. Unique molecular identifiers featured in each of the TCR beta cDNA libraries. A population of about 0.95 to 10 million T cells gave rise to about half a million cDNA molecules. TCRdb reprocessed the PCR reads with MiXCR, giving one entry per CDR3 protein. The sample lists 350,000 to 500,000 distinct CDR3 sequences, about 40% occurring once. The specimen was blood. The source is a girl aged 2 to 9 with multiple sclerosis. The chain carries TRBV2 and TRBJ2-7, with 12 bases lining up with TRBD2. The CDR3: CASSGFGSTSGRGYEQYF. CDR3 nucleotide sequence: TGTGCCAGCAGTGGGTTTGGGTCGACTAGCGGGAGAGGGTACGAGCAGTACTTC.